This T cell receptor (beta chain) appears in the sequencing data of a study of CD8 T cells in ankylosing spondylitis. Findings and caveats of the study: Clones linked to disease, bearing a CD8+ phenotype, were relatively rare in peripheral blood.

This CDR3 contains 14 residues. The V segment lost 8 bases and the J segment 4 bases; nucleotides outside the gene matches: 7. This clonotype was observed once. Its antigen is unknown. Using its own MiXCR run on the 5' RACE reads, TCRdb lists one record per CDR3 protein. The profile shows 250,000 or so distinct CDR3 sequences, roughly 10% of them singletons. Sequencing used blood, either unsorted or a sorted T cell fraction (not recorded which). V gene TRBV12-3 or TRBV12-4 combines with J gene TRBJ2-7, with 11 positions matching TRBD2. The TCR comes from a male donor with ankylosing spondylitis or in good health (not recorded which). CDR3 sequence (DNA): TGTGCCAGCGGTTCTAGCGGGGGGTTATACGAGCAGTACTTC. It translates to CASGSSGGLYEQYF.